This TCR beta chain was obtained from a study of blood T cell repertoires in COVID-19. Study background: Samples came from the United States, Italy and Spain, spanning acute and convalescent COVID-19. T cells, B-cell-depleted T cells, or PBMCs provided the cDNA or gDNA that served as material.

Original methodology: It was from reference gene primer amplification that nucleated cell counts were estimated. Here immunoSEQ multiplex PCR was the method, and the copy in TCRdb shows in-frame clones only, minus some. V and J calls and clone size are given by that table; D and trimming were obtained from the DNA. The table lists tens of thousands of clones, approximately 89% of them singletons. V lost 5 bases, J lost 6 bases, and 9 bases lay in between. CDR1 is SGHVS and CDR2 is FQNEAQ in the germline V gene. The CDR3 has 12 residues. The receptor was derived from a human donor with active COVID-19. The donor label of this sample is uncertain. V gene TRBV7-8 combines with J gene TRBJ2-3; D unclear. Sequenced material: peripheral blood. In DNA form, the CDR3 reads TGTGCCAGCAGCCCAGAGAGGGATACGCAGTATTTT. It codes for CASSPERDTQYF.